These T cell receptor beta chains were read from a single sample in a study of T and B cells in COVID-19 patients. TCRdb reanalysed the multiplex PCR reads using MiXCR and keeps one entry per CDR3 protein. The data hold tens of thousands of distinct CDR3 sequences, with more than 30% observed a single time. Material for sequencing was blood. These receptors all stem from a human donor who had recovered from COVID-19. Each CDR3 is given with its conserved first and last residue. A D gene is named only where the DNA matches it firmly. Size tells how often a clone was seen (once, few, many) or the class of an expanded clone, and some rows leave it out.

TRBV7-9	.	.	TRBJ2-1	CASSLMAGVGNEQFF	TGTGCCAGCAGCTTAATGGCAGGGGTGGGTAATGAGCAGTTCTTC
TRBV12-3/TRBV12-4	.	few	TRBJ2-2	CASSFVGKGVITGELFF	TGTGCCAGCAGTTTCGTGGGAAAAGGCGTAATCACCGGGGAGCTGTTTTTT
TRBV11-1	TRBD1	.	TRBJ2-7	CASSSIRDSSYEQYF	TGTGCCAGCAGCTCAATCCGGGACAGCTCCTACGAGCAGTACTTC
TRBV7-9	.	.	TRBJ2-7	CASSPLNPLGQYF	TGTGCCAGCAGCCCCCTGAACCCTTTGGGGCAGTACTTC
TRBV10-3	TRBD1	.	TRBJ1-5	CAIGDGTGNQPQHF	TGTGCCATCGGAGACGGGACAGGGAATCAGCCCCAGCATTTT
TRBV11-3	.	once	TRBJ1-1	CASSPAPDGGYEQYFGPGTEAFF	.
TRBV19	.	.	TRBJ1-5	CASSIGQFNQRQHF	TGTGCCAGTAGTATTGGTCAGTTCAATCAGCGCCAGCATTTT
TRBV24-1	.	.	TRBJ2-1	CATSDRGGRTYNEQFF	TGTGCCACCAGTGATCGTGGGGGCAGAACCTACAATGAGCAGTTCTTC
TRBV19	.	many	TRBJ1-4	CARIGAIGLLTTNEKLFF	TGTGCCAGAATCGGGGCCATCGGCCTTCTTACAACTAATGAAAAACTGTTTTTT
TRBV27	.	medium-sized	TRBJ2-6	CASSFGRSGANVLTF	TGTGCCAGCAGTTTCGGCAGGTCCGGGGCCAACGTCCTGACTTTC
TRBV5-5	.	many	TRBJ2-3	CASSFQVRAAGDTQYF	TGTGCCAGCAGCTTCCAGGTCCGTGCGGCGGGGGATACGCAGTATTTT
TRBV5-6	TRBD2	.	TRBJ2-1	CASSSTSGGPKQFF	TGTGCCAGCAGCTCGACTAGCGGGGGGCCAAAGCAGTTCTTC
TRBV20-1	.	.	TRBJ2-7	CSAGWRSYEQYF	TGCAGTGCAGGCTGGAGGTCCTACGAGCAGTACTTC
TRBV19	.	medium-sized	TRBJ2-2	CASSVGGANGELFF	TGTGCCAGTAGTGTAGGGGGGGCCAACGGGGAGCTGTTTTTT
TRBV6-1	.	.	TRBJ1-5	CASSDSPQPQHF	TGTGCCAGCAGTGACAGCCCTCAGCCCCAGCATTTT
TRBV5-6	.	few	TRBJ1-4	CASSPQLQEKLFF	TGTGCCAGCAGCCCTCAATTACAGGAAAAACTGTTTTTT
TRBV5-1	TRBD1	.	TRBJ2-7	CASSLMGTGGDEQYF	TGCGCCAGCAGCTTGATGGGGACAGGGGGCGACGAGCAGTACTTC
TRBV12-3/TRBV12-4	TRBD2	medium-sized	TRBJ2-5	CASSLTSLETQYF	TGTGCCAGCAGTTTGACTAGCCTCGAGACCCAGTACTTC
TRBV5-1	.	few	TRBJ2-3	CASTPVFGTDTQYF	TGCGCCAGCACCCCGGTATTTGGAACAGATACGCAGTATTTT
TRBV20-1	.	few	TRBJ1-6	CSAPGSYSPLHF	TGCAGTGCTCCAGGTTCATATTCACCCCTCCACTTT
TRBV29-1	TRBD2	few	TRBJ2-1	CSVGASGASGEQFF	TGCAGCGTTGGGGCTAGCGGGGCTTCGGGTGAGCAGTTCTTC
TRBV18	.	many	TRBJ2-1	CASSPPAGRHNEQFF	TGTGCCAGCTCACCACCGGCAGGGAGACACAATGAGCAGTTCTTC
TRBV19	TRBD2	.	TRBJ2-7	CASSIGLAGGGYYEQYF	TGTGCCAGTAGTATTGGACTAGCGGGGGGCGGCTACTACGAGCAGTACTTC
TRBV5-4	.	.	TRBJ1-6	CASSSKKQGDNSPLHF	TGTGCCAGCAGCTCGAAAAAGCAAGGAGATAATTCACCCCTCCACTTT
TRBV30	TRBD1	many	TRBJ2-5	CAWSRGPGQGARETQYF	TGTGCCTGGAGTCGCGGCCCAGGACAGGGGGCGAGGGAGACCCAGTACTTC
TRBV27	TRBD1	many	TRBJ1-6	CASSERDSRYSPLHF	TGTGCCAGCAGTGAGAGGGACAGCCGATATTCACCCCTCCACTTT
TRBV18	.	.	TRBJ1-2	CASSALLAEWEGNYGYTF	TGTGCCAGCTCAGCACTCCTCGCTGAGTGGGAGGGCAACTATGGCTACACCTTC
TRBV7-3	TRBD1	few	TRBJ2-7	CASSLQGANLDEQYF	TGTGCCAGCAGCTTACAGGGGGCGAACTTGGACGAGCAGTACTTC
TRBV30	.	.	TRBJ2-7	CACKGTSLGEQYF	TGTGCCTGTAAAGGGACTTCTTTAGGGGAGCAGTACTTC
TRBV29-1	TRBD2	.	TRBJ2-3	CSVAGSGGSTDTQYF	TGCAGCGTTGCAGGTAGCGGGGGAAGCACAGATACGCAGTATTTT
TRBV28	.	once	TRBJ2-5	CASSFGPRETQYF	TGTGCCAGCAGTTTCGGGCCGAGAGAGACCCAGTACTTC
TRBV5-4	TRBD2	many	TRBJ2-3	CASSTGLAGGISTDTQYF	TGTGCCAGCAGCACGGGACTAGCGGGGGGCATTAGCACAGATACGCAGTATTTT
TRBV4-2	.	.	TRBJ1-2	CASSQGDTLNYGYTF	TGTGCCAGCAGCCAAGGGGACACGCTTAACTATGGCTACACCTTC
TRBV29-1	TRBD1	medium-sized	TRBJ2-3	CSVQTGANTDTQYF	TGCAGCGTTCAAACAGGGGCCAACACAGATACGCAGTATTTT
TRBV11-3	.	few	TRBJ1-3	CASSLDMASGNTIYF	TGTGCCAGCAGCTTAGATATGGCCTCTGGAAACACCATATATTTT
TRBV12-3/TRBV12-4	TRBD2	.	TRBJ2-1	CASRLQTSGGASYNEQFF	TGTGCCAGCAGACTCCAAACTAGCGGGGGGGCGTCCTACAATGAGCAGTTCTTC
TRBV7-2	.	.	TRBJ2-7	CASSLGGVRRLGEQYF	TGTGCCAGCAGCTTAGGTGGGGTGAGAAGGCTTGGTGAGCAGTACTTC
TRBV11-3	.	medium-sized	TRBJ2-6	CASSLGGESGANVLTF	TGTGCCAGCAGCTTAGGGGGGGAATCTGGGGCCAACGTCCTGACTTTC
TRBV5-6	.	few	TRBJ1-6	CASSFDTDSPLHF	TGTGCCAGCAGCTTTGACACGGATTCACCCCTCCACTTT
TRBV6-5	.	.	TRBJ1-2	CASSERGRLEGYTF	TGTGCCAGCAGTGAGCGTGGACGGCTAGAGGGCTACACCTTC
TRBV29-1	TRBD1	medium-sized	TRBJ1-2	CSVETGTAQGYTF	TGCAGCGTTGAAACCGGGACAGCCCAAGGCTACACCTTC
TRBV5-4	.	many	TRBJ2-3	CASSLSGRGDTQYF	TGTGCCAGCAGCTTGAGCGGGCGGGGAGATACGCAGTATTTT
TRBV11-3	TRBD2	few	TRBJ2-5	CASSTFGRGGHGETQYF	TGTGCCAGCAGCACCTTCGGTCGGGGGGGCCATGGGGAGACCCAGTACTTC
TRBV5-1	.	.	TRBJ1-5	CASSPSPIGFNQPQHF	TGCGCCAGCAGCCCCTCACCCATAGGGTTCAATCAGCCCCAGCATTTT
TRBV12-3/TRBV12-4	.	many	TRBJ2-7	CASSPFHEQYF	TGTGCCAGCAGTCCGTTCCACGAGCAGTACTTC
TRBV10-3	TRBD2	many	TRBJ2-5	CAISESLAGGETQYF	TGTGCCATCAGTGAGTCCCTAGCGGGGGGCGAGACCCAGTACTTC
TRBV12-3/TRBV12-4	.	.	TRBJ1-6	CASSQAGTRGSPLHF	TGTGCCAGCAGTCAAGCCGGGACAAGAGGGTCACCCCTCCACTTT
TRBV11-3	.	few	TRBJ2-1	CASSLAISYNEQFF	TGTGCCAGCAGCTTAGCAATCTCCTACAATGAGCAGTTCTTC
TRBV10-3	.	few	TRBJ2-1	CAISHGQQGPYNEQFF	TGTGCCATCAGTCATGGGCAGCAGGGTCCCTACAATGAGCAGTTCTTC
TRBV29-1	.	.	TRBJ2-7	CSVGRGGLGYEQYF	TGCAGCGTTGGGAGGGGGGGCCTAGGCTACGAGCAGTACTTC
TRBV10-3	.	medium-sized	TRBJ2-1	CAIKATSYNEQFF	TGTGCCATCAAGGCGACCTCCTACAATGAGCAGTTCTTC
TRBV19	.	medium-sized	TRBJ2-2	CASRWEARLPGELFF	TGTGCCAGTAGGTGGGAGGCCCGATTACCCGGGGAGCTGTTTTTT
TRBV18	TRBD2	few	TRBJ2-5	CASSGSGGPPETQYF	TGTGCCAGCTCCGGGTCGGGGGGGCCCCCAGAGACCCAGTACTTC
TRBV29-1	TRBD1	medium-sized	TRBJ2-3	CSGSGGVGGYTDTQYF	TGCAGCGGATCAGGGGGCGTCGGGGGCTACACAGATACGCAGTATTTT
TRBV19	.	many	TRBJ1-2	CASSIRRGANYGYTF	TGTGCCAGTAGTATTAGGAGGGGAGCTAACTATGGCTACACCTTC